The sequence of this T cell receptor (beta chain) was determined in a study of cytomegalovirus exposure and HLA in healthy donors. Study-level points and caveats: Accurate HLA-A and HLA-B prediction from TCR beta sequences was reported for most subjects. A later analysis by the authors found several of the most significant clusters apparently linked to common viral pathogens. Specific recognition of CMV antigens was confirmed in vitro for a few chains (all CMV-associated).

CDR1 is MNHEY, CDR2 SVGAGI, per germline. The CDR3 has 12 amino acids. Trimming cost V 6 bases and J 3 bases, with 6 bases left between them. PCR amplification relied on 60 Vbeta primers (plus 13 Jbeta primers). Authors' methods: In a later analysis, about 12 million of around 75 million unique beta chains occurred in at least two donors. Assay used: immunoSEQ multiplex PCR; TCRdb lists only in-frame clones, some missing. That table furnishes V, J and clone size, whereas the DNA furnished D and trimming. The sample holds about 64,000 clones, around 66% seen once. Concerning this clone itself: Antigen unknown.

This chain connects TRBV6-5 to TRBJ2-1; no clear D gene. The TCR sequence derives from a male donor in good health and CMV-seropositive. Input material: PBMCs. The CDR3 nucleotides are TGTGCCAGCAGATCACTCTACAATGAGCAGTTCTTC. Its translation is CASRSLYNEQFF.